This passage covers 2 T cell receptor beta chains from one sample sequenced in a study of blood T cell repertoires in COVID-19. TCRdb keeps only in-frame clones here, not all; method: immunoSEQ multiplex PCR. The sample records 180,000 or so clones, about three quarters being singletons. Input material: peripheral blood. The receptors were sampled from a woman aged 50 to 60 with active or convalescent COVID-19.

The chain links TRBV11-3 to TRBJ2-5; 8 positions match TRBD2. There are 14 residues in the CDR3. The trim removed 4 bases at V and 5 bases at J, leaving 6 bases unmatched. Germline assignment: CDR1 SGHNT and CDR2 YENEEA. The CDR3 DNA follows: TGTGCCAGCAGCTCCGGGGGGGCCAGTGAGACCCAGTACTTC. This gives the protein CASSSGGASETQYF.

The chain combines TRBV19 with TRBJ1-6, with D tentatively TRBD1 (6 bases). Germline assignment: CDR1 LNHDA and CDR2 SQIVND (reference sequence). CDR3 length: 13 amino acids. With 6 bases removed from V and 8 bases from J, the gap between germline ends came to 11 bases. Here the CDR3 reads CASRQDSDSPLHF. CDR3 nucleotide sequence: TGTGCCAGTAGGCAGGACAGCGATTCACCCCTCCACTTT. Variable domain in full (rest from reference TRBV19 and TRBJ1-6): DGGITQSPKYLFRKEGQNVTLSCEQNLNHDAMYWYRQDPGQGLRLIYYSQIVNDFQKGDIAEGYSVSREKKESFPLTVTSAQKNPTAFYLCASRQDSDSPLHFGNGTRLTVT.